A single sample gave rise to the 25 T cell receptor beta chains below, sequenced in a study of Ad26.COV2.S vaccination and SARS-CoV-2 variants (TCRdb year 2021). To prepare the library, the immunoSEQ multiplex PCR assay was applied. TCRdb carries this immuneACCESS record with in-frame sequences only. Its versions omit some clonotypes, under half of them owing to an unresolved V gene in the studies checked, with the rest unexplained. This sample is represented by 240,000 or so clones; roughly 90% of them were singletons. Clones ranked in the top ten supply 9.5% to 12% of the sample. The intended sense of this specimen's treatment or condition label: some 20 received Ad26.COV2.S at low or high dose, single or two shots; several received placebo; per-sample allocation not given. For vaccine and placebo recipients, repertoires were sequenced using samples collected on day 63 after the first injection.

The specimen comprised peripheral blood, sampled in a trial of Ad26.COV2.S vaccine versus placebo. These TCRs come from a person between 18 and 65 years old who received the Ad26.COV2.S COVID-19 vaccine or a placebo.

Comments on this clone: The junction departs from germline at one end; a sequencing error may be responsible. This chain connects TRBV6-1 to TRBJ1-1; D ambiguous. Germline V lookup: CDR1 MNHNS, CDR2 SASEGT. The CDR3 consists of 13 residues. The CDR3 nucleotides are TGTGCCAGCACTGAAAGGAAAACCACTGAAGCTTTCTTT. It specifies CASTERKTTEAFF.

The chain employs TRBV7-2 and TRBJ2-1; D gene uncertain. This CDR3 contains 13 residues. Trimming stripped 5 bases from V and 6 bases from J, with 11 bases between. Germline CDR1 is SGHTA and CDR2 is FQGNSA. The CDR3 loop is CASSEQNLNEQFF. The CDR3 DNA reads TGTGCCAGCAGCGAGCAAAATCTCAATGAGCAGTTCTTC.

In its sample, this clone was seen once. The rearrangement joins TRBV3-1 (or the pseudogene TRBV3-2) to TRBJ1-1; no clear D. This CDR3 region has 12 residues. V lost 4 bases to trimming and J lost 4 bases, with 7 bases between them. Germline V gene sequence: CDR1 LGHDT, CDR2 YNNKEL (reference sequence). The DNA for the CDR3 is TGTGCCAGCAGCCCTTGGACCACTGAAGCTTTCTTT. It codes for CASSPWTTEAFF.

The chain carries TRBV7-2 and TRBJ2-3, with 14 bases aligning to TRBD2. In germline, CDR1 is SGHTA, CDR2 FQGNSA. CDR3 length equals 17 residues. Trimming removed 3 bases from V and 5 bases from J; junction bases left unmatched: 7. In nucleotides, the CDR3 is TGTGCCAGCAGCTTTTTCCCGGGACTAGCGGGAGAAGATACGCAGTATTTT. Amino acids: CASSFFPGLAGEDTQYF.

This chain joins TRBV7-9 and TRBJ1-3, with 7 bases fitting TRBD1. Unmatched junction bases numbered 4, after V lost 4 bases and J lost 4 bases. Germline-derived CDR1 and CDR2 are SEHNR and FQNEAQ (reference sequence). The CDR3 extends over 14 amino acids. This chain's CDR3 is CASSSTGLGNTIYF. The CDR3 DNA reads TGTGCCAGCAGCTCGACAGGGTTAGGAAACACCATATATTTT. The full variable domain, in which reference TRBV7-9 and TRBJ1-3 provide the parts outside the CDR3, is DTGVSQNPRHKITKRGQNVTFRCDPISEHNRLYWYRQTLGQGPEFLTYFQNEAQLEKSRLLSDRFSAERPKGSFSTLEIQRTEQGDSAMYLCASSSTGLGNTIYFGEGSWLTVV.

The rearrangement uses TRBV9 and TRBJ1-4; D possibly corresponds to TRBD1 (6 bases). CDR1 and CDR2 (germline): SGDLS, YYNGEE. The CDR3 is 15 amino acids. V shed 3 bases and J shed 3 bases, with 12 bases lying between them. In nucleotides, the CDR3 is TGTGCCAGCAGCGCCTATGGGGGCGCTAATGAAAAACTGTTTTTT. Residues: CASSAYGGANEKLFF. Combining the CDR3 with reference TRBV9 and TRBJ1-4 gives the whole variable domain DSGVTQTPKHLITATGQRVTLRCSPRSGDLSVYWYQQSLDQGLQFLIQYYNGEERAKGNILERFSAQQFPDLHSELNLSSLELGDSALYFCASSAYGGANEKLFFGSGTQLSVL.

This clone was counted between two and nine times. The V and J genes are TRBV28 and TRBJ1-5; 8 nucleotides line up with TRBD1. Germline-derived CDR1 and CDR2 are MDHEN and SYDVKM. V shed 3 bases and J 7 bases; nucleotides not matched to a gene: 8. CDR3 length: 15 residues. The CDR3 coding sequence is TGTGCCAGCAGTTTTGCGGACAGGGATGAACAGCCCCAGCATTTT. It specifies CASSFADRDEQPQHF.

This clone has just a few counts. The V gene is TRBV11-3, the J gene TRBJ2-1, with D possibly being TRBD2 (5 bases). Germline CDR1 is SGHNT and CDR2 is YENEEA. The CDR3 spans 16 residues. Trimming cost V 4 bases and J 5 bases, with 18 bases left between them. CDR3 region: CASSSDISPGNNEQFF. CDR3 bases: TGTGCCAGCAGCTCAGATATCTCCCCCGGGAACAATGAGCAGTTCTTC.

This clone is a singleton in its sample. Mismatch with germline at one junction end may stem from a read error. The rearrangement uses TRBV18 and TRBJ2-7; 9 bases line up with TRBD1. Looked up from germline, CDR1 is KGHSH and CDR2 is LQKENI. The CDR3 loop spans 16 amino acids. As DNA, the CDR3 is TGTGCCAGCTCATCACCGGGACAGGGTTACTCCTACGAGCAGTACTTC. It codes for CASSSPGQGYSYEQYF. The complete variable domain, with remaining parts taken from reference TRBV18 and TRBJ2-7, reads NAGVMQNPRHLVRRRGQEARLRCSPMKGHSHVYWYRQLPEEGLKFMVYLQKENIIDESGMPKERFSAEFPKEGPSILRIQQVVRGDSAAYFCASSSPGQGYSYEQYFGPGTRLTVT.

This clone was seen many times. The chain joins TRBV5-6 to TRBJ1-6; D ambiguous. V lost 0 bases to trimming and J lost 7 bases, with 5 bases between them. This CDR3 region has 13 residues. Germline CDR1 is SGHDT and CDR2 is YYEEEE. CDR3 bases: TGTGCCAGCAGCTTGGCGCGGAATTCACCCCTCCACTTT. Translating gives CASSLARNSPLHF.

The gene calls are TRBV6-5 and TRBJ2-7, with 7 bases identical to TRBD1. The CDR3 runs to 16 residues. Trimming at V came to 0 bases and at J to 2 bases, leaving 7 bases not matched to a gene. Germline loops: CDR1 MNHEY, CDR2 SVGAGI. CDR3 in DNA: TGTGCCAGCAGTTACTCGTTGTCTCAGGGGGCCTACGAGCAGTACTTC. Protein product: CASSYSLSQGAYEQYF.

V and J are TRBV5-4 and TRBJ2-1, with 7 bases that match TRBD2. Trimming took 4 bases from V and 2 from J; bases not matched to a gene: 6. The CDR3 runs 15 residues. Germline V gene sequence: CDR1 SGHNT, CDR2 YYREEE (reference sequence). CDR3 residues: CASSPWEGTYNEQFF. The CDR3 region has the DNA TGTGCCAGCAGCCCGTGGGAGGGGACCTACAATGAGCAGTTCTTC.

This chain joins TRBV28 and TRBJ2-3; TRBD2 matches at 9 bases. Germline V gene lookup returns CDR1 MDHEN and CDR2 SYDVKM. The length of the CDR3 is 14 residues. V shed 7 bases and J 6 bases; nucleotides not matched to a gene: 8. CDR3 DNA sequence: TGTGCCAGCACCTTTAGCGGGGGCCGGGATACGCAGTATTTT. The encoded protein is CASTFSGGRDTQYF.

This chain joins TRBV4-2 and TRBJ1-3; D gene uncertain. The CDR3 consists of 17 residues. Trimming pared 1 base from V and 4 bases from J, leaving 17 bases between. CDR1 and CDR2 (germline): LGHNA, YNFKEQ. For the CDR3, the DNA is TGTGCCAGCAGCCAAGGACGTACGGTCGGATCGGGAAACACCATATATTTT. Its translation is CASSQGRTVGSGNTIYF.

The chain employs TRBV28 and TRBJ2-3, with 8 bases matching TRBD2. CDR3 length: 14 residues. With V trimmed by 3 bases and J by 2 bases, 1 base remained unmatched. Germline CDR1 is MDHEN and CDR2 is SYDVKM. The CDR3 nucleotides read TGTGCCAGCAGTTTGCGGGGGGTCACAGATACGCAGTATTTT. Encoded protein: CASSLRGVTDTQYF.

J is TRBJ2-7 and V is TRBV30, with D perhaps being TRBD1 or TRBD2 (5 bases each). Trimming pared 0 bases from V and 3 bases from J, leaving 12 bases between. Germline CDR1 is GTSNPN and CDR2 is SVGIG (reference sequence). The CDR3 covers 14 residues. The CDR3 nucleotides read TGTGCCTGGAGTGTAACGGGACCCTACTACGAGCAGTACTTC. Translation: CAWSVTGPYYEQYF.

This clone was seen only once. The chain uses TRBV28 and TRBJ2-5, with 13 bases that match TRBD2. The CDR3 has 21 amino acids. Unmatched junction bases numbered 25, after V lost 8 bases and J lost 4 bases. Germline V gene sequence: CDR1 MDHEN, CDR2 SYDVKM. DNA of the CDR3: TGTGCCAGCCGTCGTGGGGGGAGGTCTACTAGCGGGAGGGCCCACCGAGAGACCCAGTACTTC. Its protein product is CASRRGGRSTSGRAHRETQYF.

This sequence joins TRBV14 and TRBJ2-3, with 9 bases lining up with TRBD1. CDR1 is SGHDN and CDR2 is FVKESK in the germline V gene. This CDR3 comprises 15 residues. The V segment lost 5 bases and the J segment 2 bases; nucleotides outside the gene matches: 5. DNA for the CDR3: TGTGCCAGCAGCTTTGGACAGGGGATCACAGATACGCAGTATTTT. It is translated as CASSFGQGITDTQYF.

The genes are TRBV5-1 and TRBJ1-2; 9 bases are shared with TRBD1. Unmatched junction bases numbered 7, after V lost 0 bases and J lost 4 bases. From germline, CDR1 is SGHRS and CDR2 YFSETQ. The CDR3 sequence is 16 residues long. This CDR3 reads CASSLAGQGNSYGYTF. As DNA, the CDR3 is TGCGCCAGCAGCTTGGCCGGACAGGGGAATAGCTATGGCTACACCTTC.

V gene TRBV7-6 combines with J gene TRBJ1-3; D is undetermined. V was clipped by 1 base and J by 3 bases, with 10 bases between them. CDR3 length equals 15 residues. Germline CDR1 SGHVS, CDR2 FNYEAQ. This CDR3 reads CASSLGSGNGNTIYF. DNA for the CDR3: TGTGCCAGCAGCTTAGGGTCGGGAAATGGAAACACCATATATTTT.

V is TRBV18 and J is TRBJ1-2, with a weak D call TRBD1 (6 bases). The CDR3 consists of 16 residues. V was trimmed by 3 bases and J by 0 bases, leaving 14 bases between them. Germline CDR1 is KGHSH and CDR2 is LQKENI. As DNA, the CDR3 is TGTGCCAGCTCACCCATCAGGGACATAGCTAACTATGGCTACACCTTC. This gives the protein CASSPIRDIANYGYTF.

This sequence joins TRBV11-2 and TRBJ1-1; tentatively, D is TRBD1 (6 bases). CDR1 and CDR2 from the germline V gene are SGHAT and FQNNGV. The CDR3 consists of 14 residues. Trimming left V 4 bases short and J 6 bases short, with 15 bases between. The CDR3 here is CASSSGLQGSEAFF. The CDR3 nucleotides are TGTGCCAGCAGCTCGGGGCTGCAGGGGTCTGAAGCTTTCTTT.

The rearrangement links TRBV14 to TRBJ2-5, with D possibly being TRBD2 (5 bases). The CDR3 runs 17 residues. Trimming removed 2 bases at V and 3 bases at J, with 19 bases between. Germline lookup yields CDR1 SGHDN and CDR2 FVKESK. The CDR3 here is CASSQRLIGPGKETQYF. The CDR3 nucleotides read TGTGCCAGCAGCCAAAGATTAATTGGGCCGGGGAAAGAGACCCAGTACTTC.

This chain uses TRBV28 with TRBJ1-1, with 9 bases matching TRBD1. The germline CDR1 and CDR2 sequences are MDHEN and SYDVKM. V lost 4 bases, J lost 5 bases, and 8 bases stayed unmatched. This CDR3 comprises 15 residues. This CDR3 is CASSSPQGARTEAFF. CDR3 DNA sequence: TGTGCCAGCAGTTCTCCACAGGGGGCGCGAACTGAAGCTTTCTTT.

The DNA of the CDR3 is TGTGCCAGCAGCTGGGCCGGGACTAGCGGGGGTGAGCAGTTCTTC. It yields the protein CASSWAGTSGGEQFF. The chain is built from TRBV7-8 and TRBJ2-1; 14 bases match TRBD2. V lost 4 bases and J lost 9; bases outside the gene matches: 5. Germline assignment: CDR1 SGHVS and CDR2 FQNEAQ. The CDR3 length is 15 residues.